Following are 29 T cell receptor beta chains from one sample sequenced in a study of blood T cells in healthy people across ages. Then a second PCR, running about 7 to 11 cycles, was carried out with a sample-barcoded 5' primer and a J-beta primer mix. TCRdb called the 5' RACE reads again in MiXCR, with one record for every CDR3 protein. The data show approximately 1,000,000 distinct CDR3 sequences, 35% to 40% seen once. The material sequenced was blood. Receptors were obtained from a man between 18 and 29 years old in good health.

The chain has TRBV7-9 and TRBJ2-3; 11 positions agree with TRBD2. Germline CDR1 SEHNR, CDR2 FQNEAQ (reference sequence). The CDR3 extends over 16 amino acids. V lost 6 bases and J lost 2; bases outside the gene matches: 7. CDR3 in amino acids: CASRLKLAGDTDTQYF. CDR3 bases: TGTGCCAGCAGACTCAAACTAGCGGGGGACACAGATACGCAGTATTTT. Complete variable domain (other parts from reference TRBV7-9 and TRBJ2-3): DTGVSQNPRHKITKRGQNVTFRCDPISEHNRLYWYRQTLGQGPEFLTYFQNEAQLEKSRLLSDRFSAERPKGSFSTLEIQRTEQGDSAMYLCASRLKLAGDTDTQYFGPGTRLTVL.

This chain connects TRBV12-3 or TRBV12-4 to TRBJ1-2; D gene uncertain. The CDR3 totals 14 residues. V was pared by 7 bases and J by 2 bases, with 14 bases between. CDR3 DNA: TGTGCCAGCACCTCAAGGCAGAAAAACTATGGCTACACCTTC. Translation: CASTSRQKNYGYTF.

Regarding this clonotype: One end of the junction does not line up with germline, which may come from a read error. This chain uses TRBV7-2 with TRBJ2-2; D uncertain. This CDR3 is built from 11 residues. CDR1 and CDR2 from the germline V gene are SGHTA and FQGNSA. For the CDR3, the DNA is TGTGCCAGTAGCTTAATTGGGGAGCTGTTTTTT. Amino acids: CASSLIGELFF.

V is TRBV6-1 and J is TRBJ1-1; D is perhaps TRBD1 (5 bases). Germline assignment: CDR1 MNHNS and CDR2 SASEGT. The CDR3 is 13 amino acids. Trimming cost V 9 bases and J 2 bases, with 13 bases left between them. CDR3 region: CASDLQGNTEAFF. CDR3 bases: TGTGCCAGTGACCTTCAGGGAAACACTGAAGCTTTCTTT.

The sample holds a few counts of this clonotype. The chain uses TRBV9 and TRBJ2-2; 9 nucleotides align to TRBD2. The CDR3 totals 15 residues. CDR1 SGDLS and CDR2 YYNGEE come from the germline V gene. V shed 4 bases, J shed 9 bases, and the junction held 10 bases outside the gene matches. The CDR3 here is CASSPTGTSFRELFF. In nucleotides, the CDR3 is TGTGCCAGCAGCCCCACCGGGACTAGCTTTAGGGAGCTGTTTTTT.

The gene calls are TRBV4-3 and TRBJ1-4; the match to TRBD1 covers 7 bases. This CDR3 has 16 residues. Germline V gene lookup returns CDR1 LGHNA and CDR2 YSLEER. V was clipped by 2 bases and J by 2 bases; unmatched bases: 5. The CDR3 DNA follows: TGCGCCAGCAGCCAAAACCGACAGGGCACTAATGAAAAACTGTTTTTT. Translating gives CASSQNRQGTNEKLFF.

At least ten counts were recorded for this clonotype. The chain is built from TRBV28 and TRBJ1-5; D perhaps matches TRBD1 (6 bases). CDR3 length: 15 residues. Per germline, CDR1 MDHEN and CDR2 SYDVKM. V was cut by 7 bases and J by 5 bases, with 18 bases left in between. The CDR3 region is CASNLKRTAHQPQHF. CDR3 in DNA: TGTGCCAGCAACCTTAAACGGACAGCTCATCAGCCCCAGCATTTT.

This clonotype was seen a few times. J is TRBJ1-1 and V is TRBV20-1; D unclear. Trimming left V 5 bases short and J 5 bases short, with 15 bases between. Germline V gene sequence: CDR1 DFQATT, CDR2 SNEGSKA (reference sequence). The CDR3 runs to 13 residues. The CDR3 DNA reads TGCAGTGCTTTAGGCCGGGGAAGTACTGAAGCTTTCTTT. This gives the protein CSALGRGSTEAFF.

The rearrangement uses TRBV10-3 and TRBJ1-4; a weak D match, TRBD1 (5 bases). The CDR3 sequence is 14 residues long. From germline, CDR1 is ENHRY and CDR2 SYGVKD. V was trimmed by 10 bases and J by 7 bases, leaving 19 bases between them. The CDR3 DNA reads TGTGCCACCGGCCCTGGGGGGAGCGGTGAAAAACTGTTTTTT. As protein: CATGPGGSGEKLFF.

This sequence joins TRBV2 and TRBJ1-2; D gene ambiguous. Germline CDR1 reads SNHLY; CDR2 reads FYNNEI. The CDR3 covers 14 residues. V was pared by 2 bases and J by 6 bases, with 13 bases between. The CDR3 DNA is TGTGCCAGCAGTGAAAGAGTAGGAGGGAATGGCTACACCTTC. Residues: CASSERVGGNGYTF.

The chain uses TRBV3-1 and TRBJ1-2; D is perhaps TRBD1 (6 bases). Trimming removed 4 bases from V and 4 bases from J, with 19 bases in between. The CDR3 is 16 residues long. CDR1 and CDR2 (germline): LGHDT, YNNKEL (reference sequence). CDR3 in amino acids: CASSPEQGRGFYGYTF. The CDR3 DNA follows: TGTGCCAGCAGCCCTGAACAGGGTCGGGGTTTCTATGGCTACACCTTC. The full variable domain, its missing parts supplied by reference TRBV3-1 and TRBJ1-2, is DTAVSQTPKYLVTQMGNDKSIKCEQNLGHDTMYWYKQDSKKFLKIMFSYNNKELIINETVPNRFSPKSPDKAHLNLHINSLELGDSAVYFCASSPEQGRGFYGYTFGSGTRLTVV.

V gene TRBV12-3 or TRBV12-4 combines with J gene TRBJ2-2; 9 bases map to TRBD1. The CDR3 sequence is 16 residues long. With 5 bases clipped from V and 5 bases from J, the junction kept 9 bases outside the gene matches. The CDR3 protein is CASSLQQGAGTGELFF. CDR3 nucleotide sequence: TGTGCCAGCAGTCTGCAACAGGGGGCGGGAACCGGGGAGCTGTTTTTT.

Comments on this clonotype: At one of its ends the junction is not consistent with the germline gene, which may arise from a read error. This chain joins TRBV7-2 and TRBJ1-2; D unresolved. The CDR3 runs 14 residues. Germline lookup yields CDR1 SGHTA and CDR2 FQGNSA. The CDR3 protein is CASSLAGIFAGYIF. Written as DNA, the CDR3 is TGTGCCAGCAGCTTGGCGGGAATTTTTGCGGGCTACATCTTC.

In this sample, this clonotype turned up a few times. This chain links TRBV7-9 with TRBJ1-2; D is ambiguous. The V gene's germline CDR1 is SEHNR and CDR2 FQNEAQ (reference sequence). The CDR3 runs 16 residues. With 1 base removed from V and 7 bases from J, the gap between germline ends came to 19 bases. The CDR3 bases are TGTGCCAGCAGCTTAGATTCGGTGGCAGCGATCTCTGGCTACACCTTC. Its protein product is CASSLDSVAAISGYTF.

Only a few counts were recorded for this clonotype. V is TRBV4-3 and J is TRBJ1-2; D not resolved. Germline CDR1 and CDR2: LGHNA and YSLEER. Between the trimmed V and J ends, which lost 3 bases and 4 bases, there was a span of 18 bases. This CDR3 has 16 amino acids. CDR3 amino acids: CASSHSPGETIYGYTF. CDR3 DNA sequence: TGCGCCAGCAGCCATTCCCCTGGGGAAACGATCTATGGCTACACCTTC.

The rearrangement uses TRBV20-1 and TRBJ2-7; D assignment may be TRBD1 or TRBD2 (5 bases each). From germline, CDR1 is DFQATT and CDR2 SNEGSKA (reference sequence). CDR3 length equals 17 residues. Trimming pared 1 base from V and 2 bases from J, leaving 21 bases between. The DNA of the CDR3 is TGCAGTGCTAGAGTCTACATAGCGCTGGGGGACCCCTACGAGCAGTACTTC. It is translated as CSARVYIALGDPYEQYF.

V gene TRBV20-1 combines with J gene TRBJ2-5; perhaps TRBD1 as D (6 bases). This CDR3 has 13 amino acids. V was pared by 5 bases and J by 3 bases, with 13 bases between. Looked up from germline, CDR1 is DFQATT and CDR2 is SNEGSKA (reference sequence). In nucleotides, the CDR3 is TGCAGTGCTCCGGGACAAGTAAAAGAGACCCAGTACTTC. This gives the protein CSAPGQVKETQYF.

This clonotype was observed a few times. The chain has TRBV25-1 and TRBJ1-6; D gene ambiguous. There are 15 residues in the CDR3. The V gene's germline CDR1 is MGHDK and CDR2 SYGVNS. V lost 6 bases and J 14 bases, leaving 23 bases between the germline ends. The CDR3 nucleotides are TGTGCCAGCAGCGGACTCCGGGATCTTTTTGATACCCTCCACTTT. Translated, it gives CASSGLRDLFDTLHF.

The chain carries TRBV6-2 or TRBV6-3 and TRBJ1-2; D gene uncertain. V lost 5 bases to trimming and J lost 7 bases, with 11 bases between them. The germline CDR1 and CDR2 sequences are MNHEY and SVGEGT. This CDR3 spans 12 amino acids. CDR3: CASSTDWSGYTF. CDR3 in DNA: TGTGCCAGCAGTACAGATTGGTCTGGCTACACCTTC.

This clonotype turned up a few times. The chain joins TRBV20-1 to TRBJ1-5, with unresolved D. The V end lost 6 bases, the J end lost 7 bases, and 25 bases lay between the germline ends. The germline V gene encodes CDR1 DFQATT and CDR2 SNEGSKA (reference sequence). The CDR3 consists of 16 residues. The CDR3 is CSAPAPAEGISQPQHF. CDR3 nucleotide sequence: TGCAGTGCCCCCGCCCCAGCAGAAGGAATAAGCCAGCCCCAGCATTTT.

This clonotype was counted between two and nine times. The chain couples TRBV19 to TRBJ1-5; D call uncertain. Trimming left V 5 bases short and J 0 bases short, with 23 bases between. The CDR3 has 19 residues. Germline CDR1 and CDR2: LNHDA and SQIVND (reference sequence). In nucleotides, the CDR3 is TGTGCCAGTAGTCTAAACCCCGCCGGGCTTACGGGTAGCAATCAGCCCCAGCATTTT. This encodes CASSLNPAGLTGSNQPQHF.

The chain recombines TRBV29-1 with TRBJ1-2; D is ambiguous. Trimming removed 6 bases at V and 7 bases at J, with 30 bases between. Germline assignment: CDR1 SQVTM and CDR2 ANQGSEA. The CDR3 covers 17 residues. The CDR3 DNA reads TGCAGCGTAACCCGTGGAGGGTTAGGTGTTCTGGGTTCTGGCTACACCTTC. It yields the protein CSVTRGGLGVLGSGYTF.

V and J are TRBV10-3 and TRBJ1-2; the D gene is possibly TRBD1 (6 bases). The CDR3 sequence is 12 residues long. V was clipped by 3 bases and J by 8 bases, with 10 bases between them. Germline V gives CDR1 ENHRY, CDR2 SYGVKD. The CDR3 region has the DNA TGTGCCATCAGTGAAGGGGGAGACGGCTACACCTTC. Translated, it gives CAISEGGDGYTF.

A few counts support this clonotype. The chain combines TRBV10-3 with TRBJ2-1; TRBD1 is a possible D gene (6 bases). V was trimmed by 11 bases and J by 5 bases, leaving 10 bases between them. The CDR3 covers 11 residues. Germline values: CDR1 ENHRY, CDR2 SYGVKD. The CDR3 DNA reads as TGTGCCTCACAGGGTGACAATGAGCAGTTCTTC. It specifies CASQGDNEQFF.

This sequence joins TRBV11-1 and TRBJ2-3; D perhaps matches TRBD2 (7 bases). The germline V gene encodes CDR1 SGHAT and CDR2 FQDESV (reference sequence). The V and J ends lost 5 bases and 4 bases respectively, with 19 bases between them. The CDR3 length is 16 residues. The CDR3 is CASSPRRGPFADTQYF. For the CDR3, the DNA is TGTGCCAGCAGCCCACGGCGGGGGCCCTTCGCAGATACGCAGTATTTT.

The chain couples TRBV4-2 to TRBJ1-2, with unresolved D. The CDR3 covers 19 residues. V gave up 4 bases and J gave up 2 bases, with 26 bases separating them. Germline CDR1 reads LGHNA; CDR2 reads YNFKEQ. Here the CDR3 reads CASSLDPFPPADQNYGYTF. The DNA for the CDR3 is TGTGCCAGCAGCCTCGACCCTTTTCCCCCGGCAGATCAAAACTATGGCTACACCTTC.

About this clonotype itself: Since a much larger clone is just one base distant, this may be a read error. The CDR3 carries no conserved terminal phenylalanine or tryptophan, so it likely arises from a read error. This chain links TRBV12-3 or TRBV12-4 with TRBJ2-3; D is undetermined. The CDR3 totals 17 residues. The V gene lost 6 bases and the J gene lost 0 bases, with 19 bases spanning the gap. The CDR3 here is CASRGSHNPMSTDTQYS. CDR3 coding DNA: TGTGCCAGCAGGGGATCCCATAATCCCATGAGCACAGATACGCAGTATTCT.

This clonotype was detected a few times. The V call is TRBV6-6, the J call TRBJ2-1, with D perhaps TRBD1 (5 bases). CDR3 length equals 15 residues. Deletions cut 6 bases from V and 5 bases from J, with 17 bases between. CDR1 is MNHNY, CDR2 SVGAGI, per germline (reference sequence). The CDR3 region is CASSPQGIANNEQFF. The DNA of the CDR3 is TGTGCCAGCAGCCCCCAGGGAATAGCTAACAATGAGCAGTTCTTC.

The V call is TRBV6-5, the J call TRBJ1-2; no reliable D call. The CDR3 runs 14 residues. Germline V lookup: CDR1 MNHEY, CDR2 SVGAGI. The germline V and J ends were trimmed by 5 bases and 8 bases, with 18 bases remaining between them. This CDR3 reads CASSPNRRVQGYTF. Here the CDR3 DNA reads TGTGCCAGCAGTCCTAATCGGCGGGTACAGGGCTACACCTTC.